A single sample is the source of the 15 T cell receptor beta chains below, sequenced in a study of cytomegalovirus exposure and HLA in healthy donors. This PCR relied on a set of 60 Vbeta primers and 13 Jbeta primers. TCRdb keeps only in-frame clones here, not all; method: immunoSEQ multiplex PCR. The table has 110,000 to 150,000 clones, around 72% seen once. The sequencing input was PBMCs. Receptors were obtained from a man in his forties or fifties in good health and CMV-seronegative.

The CDR3 region is CASSILAGPSYEQYF. CDR3 DNA sequence: TGTGCCAGCAGCATACTAGCGGGGCCCTCCTACGAGCAGTACTTC. The chain employs TRBV5-4 and TRBJ2-7; 10 nucleotides line up with TRBD2. J lost 0 bases, V lost 4 bases, and 4 bases had no gene match. The CDR3 is made up of 15 amino acids. Germline V gene lookup returns CDR1 SGHNT and CDR2 YYREEE (reference sequence).

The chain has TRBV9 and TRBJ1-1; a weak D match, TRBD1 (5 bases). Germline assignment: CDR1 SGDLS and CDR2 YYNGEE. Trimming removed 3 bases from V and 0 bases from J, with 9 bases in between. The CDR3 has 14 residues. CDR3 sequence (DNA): TGTGCCAGCAGCGCTGGGGGGGTGAACACTGAAGCTTTCTTT. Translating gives CASSAGGVNTEAFF.

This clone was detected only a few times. The CDR3 region is CASSETRHETGNTIYF. The CDR3 coding sequence is TGTGCCAGCAGTGAAACGAGACATGAGACTGGAAACACCATATATTTT. The chain carries TRBV2 and TRBJ1-3; unclear D gene. V lost 2 bases, J lost 2 bases, and 13 bases lay in between. CDR1 SNHLY and CDR2 FYNNEI come from the germline V gene. The CDR3 runs 16 residues.

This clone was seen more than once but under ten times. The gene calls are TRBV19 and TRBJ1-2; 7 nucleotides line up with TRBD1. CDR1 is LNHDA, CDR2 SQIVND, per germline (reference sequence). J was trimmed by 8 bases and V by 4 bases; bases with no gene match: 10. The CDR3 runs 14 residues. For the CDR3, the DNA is TGTGCCAGTAGTAATACGGGACAGCTTTGGGGCTACACCTTC. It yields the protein CASSNTGQLWGYTF.

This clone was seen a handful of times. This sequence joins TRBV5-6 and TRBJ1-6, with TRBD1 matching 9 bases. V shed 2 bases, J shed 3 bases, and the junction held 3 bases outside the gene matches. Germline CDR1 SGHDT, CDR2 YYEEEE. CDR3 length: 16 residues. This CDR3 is CASSLGTGSYNSPLHF. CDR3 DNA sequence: TGTGCCAGCAGCTTAGGGACAGGGAGCTATAATTCACCCCTCCACTTT.

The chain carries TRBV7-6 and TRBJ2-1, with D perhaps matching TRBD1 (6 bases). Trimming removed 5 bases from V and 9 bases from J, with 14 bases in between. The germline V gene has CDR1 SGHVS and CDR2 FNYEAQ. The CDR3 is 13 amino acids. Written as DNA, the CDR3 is TGTGCCAGCAGCGCAAACAGGGATGGTGAGCAGTTCTTC. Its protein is CASSANRDGEQFF.

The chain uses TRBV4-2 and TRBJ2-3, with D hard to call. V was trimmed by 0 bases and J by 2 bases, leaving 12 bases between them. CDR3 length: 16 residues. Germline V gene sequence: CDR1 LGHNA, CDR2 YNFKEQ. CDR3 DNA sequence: TGTGCCAGCAGCCAAGAGCCTAGACCCCTCACAGATACGCAGTATTTT. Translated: CASSQEPRPLTDTQYF.

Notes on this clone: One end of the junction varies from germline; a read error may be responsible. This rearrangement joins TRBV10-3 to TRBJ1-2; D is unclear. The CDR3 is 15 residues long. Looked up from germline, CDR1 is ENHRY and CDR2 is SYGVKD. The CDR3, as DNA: TGTGCCATCAGTGGCGAACCGGCTGCCAACTATGGCTACCCCTTC. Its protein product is CAISGEPAANYGYPF.

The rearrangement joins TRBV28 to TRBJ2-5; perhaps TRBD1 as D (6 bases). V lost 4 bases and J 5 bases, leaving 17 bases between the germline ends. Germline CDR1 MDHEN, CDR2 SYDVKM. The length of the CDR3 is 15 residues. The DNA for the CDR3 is TGTGCCAGCAGTTCTCCGGGACAACCCCCGGAGACCCAGTACTTC. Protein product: CASSSPGQPPETQYF.

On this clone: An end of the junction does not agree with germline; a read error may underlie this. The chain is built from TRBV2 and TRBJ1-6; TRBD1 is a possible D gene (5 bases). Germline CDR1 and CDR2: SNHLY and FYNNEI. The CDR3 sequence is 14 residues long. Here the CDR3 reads CASIRQIDNSPLNF. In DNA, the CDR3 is TGTGCCAGCATAAGACAGATAGATAATTCACCCCTCAACTTT.

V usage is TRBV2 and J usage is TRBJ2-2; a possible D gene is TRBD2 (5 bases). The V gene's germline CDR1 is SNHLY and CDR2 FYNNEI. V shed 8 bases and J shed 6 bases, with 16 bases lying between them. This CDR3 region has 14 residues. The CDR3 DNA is TGTGCCAGCGCGGAGGACGCCTTATCCGGGGAGCTGTTTTTT. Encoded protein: CASAEDALSGELFF.

The CDR3 DNA reads TGTGCCAGCAGCAGGGCTAGCGGGAGTATGAATGAGCAGTTCTTC. Translating gives CASSRASGSMNEQFF. The chain uses TRBV9 and TRBJ2-1; 10 nucleotides align to TRBD2. The CDR3 has 15 amino acids. V shed 4 bases and J 7 bases; nucleotides not matched to a gene: 8. The germline V gene encodes CDR1 SGDLS and CDR2 YYNGEE.

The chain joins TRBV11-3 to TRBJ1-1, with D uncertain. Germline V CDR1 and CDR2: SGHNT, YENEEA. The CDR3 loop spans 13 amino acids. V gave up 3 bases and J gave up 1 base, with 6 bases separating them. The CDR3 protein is CASSFAGNTEAFF. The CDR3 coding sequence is TGTGCCAGCAGCTTTGCGGGGAACACTGAAGCTTTCTTT.

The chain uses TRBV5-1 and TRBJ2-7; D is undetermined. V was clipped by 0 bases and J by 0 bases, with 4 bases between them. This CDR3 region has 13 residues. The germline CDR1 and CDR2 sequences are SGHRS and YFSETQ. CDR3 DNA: TGCGCCAGCAGCTTGGATATCTCCTACGAGCAGTACTTC. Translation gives CASSLDISYEQYF.

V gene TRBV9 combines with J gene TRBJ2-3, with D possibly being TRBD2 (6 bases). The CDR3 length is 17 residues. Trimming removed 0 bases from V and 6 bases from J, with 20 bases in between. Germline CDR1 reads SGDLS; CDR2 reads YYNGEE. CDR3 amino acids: CASSVEGGEPPGDTQYF. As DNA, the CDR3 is TGTGCCAGCAGCGTAGAGGGCGGGGAGCCTCCTGGGGATACGCAGTATTTT.